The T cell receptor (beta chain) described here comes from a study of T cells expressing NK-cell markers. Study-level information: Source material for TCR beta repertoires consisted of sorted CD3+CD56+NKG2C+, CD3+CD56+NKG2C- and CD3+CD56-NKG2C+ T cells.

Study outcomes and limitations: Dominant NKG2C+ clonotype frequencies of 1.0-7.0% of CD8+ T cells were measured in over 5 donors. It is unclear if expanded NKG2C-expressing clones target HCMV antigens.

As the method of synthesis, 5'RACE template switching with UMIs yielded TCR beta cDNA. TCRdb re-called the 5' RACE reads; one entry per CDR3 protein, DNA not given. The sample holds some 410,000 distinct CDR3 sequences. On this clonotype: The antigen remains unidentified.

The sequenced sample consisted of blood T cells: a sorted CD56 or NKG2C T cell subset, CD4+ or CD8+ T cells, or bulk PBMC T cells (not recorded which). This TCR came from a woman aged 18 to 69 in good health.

The CDR3 here is CASSPVSKGIQYF. V gene TRBV12-3 or TRBV12-4 combines with J gene TRBJ2-4; the TCRdb call, TRBD1, lacks DNA for checking. The CDR3 runs 13 residues.